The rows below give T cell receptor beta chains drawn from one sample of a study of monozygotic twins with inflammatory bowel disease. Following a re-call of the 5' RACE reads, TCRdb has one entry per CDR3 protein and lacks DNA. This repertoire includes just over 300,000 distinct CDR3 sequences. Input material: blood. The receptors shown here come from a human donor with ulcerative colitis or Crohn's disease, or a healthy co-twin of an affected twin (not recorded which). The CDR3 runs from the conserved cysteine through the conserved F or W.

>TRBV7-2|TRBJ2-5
CASSLKQETQYF
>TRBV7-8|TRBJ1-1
CASSLEAITEAFF
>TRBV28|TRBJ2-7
CATCLAGNYEQYF
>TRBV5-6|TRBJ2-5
CASSHAVGNEETQYF
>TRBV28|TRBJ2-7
CASSVAYTYEQYF
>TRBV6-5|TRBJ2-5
CASSYSRTGAKETQYF
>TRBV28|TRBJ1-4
CASSPRDLNEKLFF
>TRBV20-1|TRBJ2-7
CSAQMDSYYEQYF
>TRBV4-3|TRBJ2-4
CASSQEQSGVGAKNIQYF
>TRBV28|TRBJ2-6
CASSPPNPGNPLSSGANVLTF
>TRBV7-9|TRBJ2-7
CASSQGQGESSYEQYF
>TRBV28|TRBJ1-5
CASSLRSWTGGYQPQHF
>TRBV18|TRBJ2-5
CASSPAGLANQQETQYF
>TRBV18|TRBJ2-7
CASSPGSRIYEQYF
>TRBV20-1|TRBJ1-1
CSASNRGHRPEAFF
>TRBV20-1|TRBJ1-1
CSASKGGTEAFF
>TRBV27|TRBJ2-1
CASRTRGRGEQFF
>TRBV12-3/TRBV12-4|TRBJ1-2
CASSLGTARAGVGYTF
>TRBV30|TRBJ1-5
CAWSWGELQPQHF
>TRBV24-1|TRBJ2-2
CATSDPTGSGTGELFF
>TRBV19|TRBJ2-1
CASSRLAIGFNEQFF
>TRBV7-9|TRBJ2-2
CASSAKTGTNTGELFF
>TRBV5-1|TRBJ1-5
CASSYDWDQPQHF
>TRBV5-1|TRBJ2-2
CASSFEGVNTGELFF
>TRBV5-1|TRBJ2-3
CASSFRLAGTDTQYF
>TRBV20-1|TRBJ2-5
CSAPSPGLASGTQYF
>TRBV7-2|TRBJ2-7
CASSLAGTGGFHEQYF
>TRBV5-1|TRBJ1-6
CASSHRVDNSPLHF
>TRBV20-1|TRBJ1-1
CSALGGADTEAFF
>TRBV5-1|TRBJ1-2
CASSLETGSASGYTF
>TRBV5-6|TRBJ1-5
CASSPRGTQNQPQHF
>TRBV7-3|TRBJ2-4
CASSLNSGGGNIQYF
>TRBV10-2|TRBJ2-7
CASSETGQGYEQYF
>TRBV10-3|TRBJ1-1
CAISESGHPNTEAFF
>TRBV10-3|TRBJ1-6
CAVKGDRASPLHF
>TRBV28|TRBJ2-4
CASSEGDRGISKNIQYF
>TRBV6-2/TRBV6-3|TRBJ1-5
CASSYASDRAFSNQPQHF
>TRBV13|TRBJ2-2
CASSLGGWTDTGELFF
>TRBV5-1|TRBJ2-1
CASSLATANEQFF
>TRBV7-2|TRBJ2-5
CASSLVGGALGETQYF
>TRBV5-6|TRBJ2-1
CASSFRTAHTYNEQFF
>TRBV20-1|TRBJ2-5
CSARDSATRGTQYF
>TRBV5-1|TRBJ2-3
CASSFAGGQGATDTQYF
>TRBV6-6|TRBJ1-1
CASSYTIGTTEAFF
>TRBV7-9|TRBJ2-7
CASSDPPGWQAYEQYF
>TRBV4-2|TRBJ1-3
CASRTGAPGNTIYF
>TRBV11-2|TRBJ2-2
CASSSLPSDTGELFF
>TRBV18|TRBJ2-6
CASSQEMAGANVLTF
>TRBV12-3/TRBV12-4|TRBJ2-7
CASSYDRAYEQYF
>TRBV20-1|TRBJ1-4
CSASFGLTNEKLFF
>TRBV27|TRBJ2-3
CASSPYRGREYF
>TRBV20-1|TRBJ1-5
CSARDQQGRNQPQHF
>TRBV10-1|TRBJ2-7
CASSDGSGYEQYF
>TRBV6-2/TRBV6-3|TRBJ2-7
CASKTRRYEQYF
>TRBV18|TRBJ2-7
CASFPSRQAPYEQYF
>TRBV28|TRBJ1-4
CASSSPGQAKIGF
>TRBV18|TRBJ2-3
CASSPKRGADTQYF
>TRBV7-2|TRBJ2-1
CASSLGSGTGSSYNEQFF